Listed below are T cell receptor beta chains from one sample, sequenced in a study of shared clonotypes between healthy human individuals. Assay used: immunoSEQ multiplex PCR; TCRdb lists only in-frame clones, some missing. This sample yields more than 2 million clones, of which roughly 95% are seen a single time; around 0.13% belongs to the top ten. The sequenced sample was naive CD4+ T cells sorted from blood. The receptors stem from a man aged 18 to 30 in good health. The CDR3 runs from the conserved cysteine through the conserved F or W. Fields, in order: CDR3 DNA, CDR3 protein, V gene, J gene, clone size, D gene. D genes are given only for firm matches. Clone sizes are given selectively: once, few, many, or a class where the clone is expanded.

TGTGCCAGCAAGGGACTAAATTGGGGCAATGAGCAGTTCTTC	CASKGLNWGNEQFF	TRBV2	TRBJ2-1	-	TRBD2
TGCGCCAGCAGCGAGGGGGCGAGCACCGGGGAGCTGTTTTTT	CASSEGASTGELFF	TRBV5-1	TRBJ2-2	-	TRBD1
TGTGCCACCTGGGGGACAGGAGATCAGCCCCAGCATTTT	CATWGTGDQPQHF	TRBV10-3	TRBJ1-5	-	TRBD1
TGTGCCAGCAGTTACTCGAATGCGGTTAAATATGGCTACACCTTC	CASSYSNAVKYGYTF	TRBV6-5	TRBJ1-2	-	-
TGCGCCAGCAGCTTCGGACAGGCCTCCTACAATGAGCAGTTCTTC	CASSFGQASYNEQFF	TRBV5-1	TRBJ2-1	-	TRBD1
TGTGCCAGCAGCGTAGAGGGGACACCTGGGGAGCCCCAGCATTTT	CASSVEGTPGEPQHF	TRBV9	TRBJ1-5	-	-
TGTGCCAGCAGCTGGCCGCGGCAGGCGGGTGAGCAGTTCTTC	CASSWPRQAGEQFF	TRBV7-2	TRBJ2-1	-	-
TGTGCCAGCAGAGAGACTAGCGGGGGGCCAAGCGATACGCAGTATTTT	CASRETSGGPSDTQYF	TRBV2	TRBJ2-3	-	TRBD2
TGTGCCATCACCGACGGTTTAGGGTCCTACGAGCAGTACTTC	CAITDGLGSYEQYF	TRBV10-3	TRBJ2-7	-	-
TGTGCCAGCAGTACCGGGACAGGGGTTGAGCAGTACTTC	CASSTGTGVEQYF	TRBV6-5	TRBJ2-7	-	TRBD1
TGTGCCAGCAGCGTAGTTAGCGGGGTAACAGATACGCAGTATTTT	CASSVVSGVTDTQYF	TRBV9	TRBJ2-3	-	TRBD2
TGTGCCAGCAGTTTAGGACGGATCAATCAGCCCCAGCATTTT	CASSLGRINQPQHF	TRBV28	TRBJ1-5	-	-
TGTGCCAGCAGCTTATTCCAGGGTACAGAGACCCAGTACTTC	CASSLFQGTETQYF	TRBV13	TRBJ2-5	-	-
TGTGCCAGCAGCTCACTAGAGAGCTCCTACAATGAGCAGTTCTTC	CASSSLESSYNEQFF	TRBV11-3	TRBJ2-1	once	-
TGTGCCAGCAGCTTGGGACAGCCCTACGAGCAGTACTTC	CASSLGQPYEQYF	TRBV7-8	TRBJ2-7	-	TRBD1
TGTGCCAGCAGTTTCCTGGACAGGGGTAACTATGGCTACACCTTC	CASSFLDRGNYGYTF	TRBV28	TRBJ1-2	-	TRBD1
TGTGCCAGCGCGGCCGGACTAGCGGGAACTAATGAGCAGTTCTTC	CASAAGLAGTNEQFF	TRBV2	TRBJ2-1	-	TRBD2
TGTGCCAGCAGTTACTCGAGAACCGGGCGCGACACTGAAGCTTTCTTT	CASSYSRTGRDTEAFF	TRBV6-5	TRBJ1-1	-	-
TGTGCCAGCAGCTTAGGACAGGGAAGCAGGACTGAAGCTTTCTTT	CASSLGQGSRTEAFF	TRBV7-2	TRBJ1-1	-	TRBD1
TGTGCCAGCAGTAGAACCGTTAGCACAGATACGCAGTATTTT	CASSRTVSTDTQYF	TRBV28	TRBJ2-3	-	-